The T cell receptor beta chain described here comes from a study of vaccination effects on CD4 cells after COVID-19. Study-wide background: Two-dose BNT162b2 or mRNA-1273 vaccination was given to participants.

Using viral peptide pools, the ViraFEST assay grew out antigen-specific CD4+ T cells prior to sequencing. It was after approximately 11 days of culture that CD4+ T cells were isolated. Among the vaccine recipients, none had a prior SARS-CoV-2 infection, and nucleocapsid antibodies were negative. Cultures used roughly 1.8 million PBMC per well, 9.5 to 10 IU/ml IL-2 and about 10 ug/ml peptides. Half-medium changes using IL-2 medium occurred on days 3 and 7. On this clone: Its specificity is unknown.

The assay was immunoSEQ multiplex PCR, and TCRdb's table has in-frame clones only and misses some. Of tens of thousands of clones listed, about four fifths were seen once; the top ten hold about 10%. Study-level points and caveats: Whether induced by infection or by vaccine, clones showed marked clonal contraction late after vaccination.

This CDR3 is 14 amino acids long. V gave up 4 bases and J gave up 5 bases, with 14 bases separating them. Germline CDR1 and CDR2: LNHDA and SQIVND (reference sequence). The genes are TRBV19 and TRBJ2-5, with a possible D match to TRBD2 (7 bases). The sequenced sample was CD4+ T cells from PBMCs cultured with SARS-CoV-2 spike peptides, obtained before COVID-19 vaccination. This receptor was identified in a human donor who received a COVID-19 vaccine. CDR3 in DNA: TGTGCCAGTAGTACCCGGACAGCGGGGGAGACCCAGTACTTC. It is translated as CASSTRTAGETQYF.